The T cell receptor beta chain under discussion was sequenced for a study of T cells in Graves' hyperthyroidism and ophthalmopathy. This clonotype was seen more than once but under ten times. TCR beta CDR3 regions were amplified from RNA transcripts. The HTBI primer set served for first-round RT-PCR of the TCR CDR3. One entry per CDR3 protein, called by TCRdb with MiXCR from the multiplex PCR reads. This table has a few hundred thousand distinct CDR3 sequences, less than 25% appearing once. Germline CDR1 is SEHNR and CDR2 is FQNEAQ (reference sequence). The CDR3 length is 15 residues. The ends were cut back, 2 bases at V and 5 bases at J, with 12 bases in the middle.

This clonotype originated in a woman aged 70-85 years with Graves' ophthalmopathy. V and J are TRBV7-9 and TRBJ2-2; D gene unclear. Material for sequencing was blood. The chain's CDR3 is CASSLTPGVTGELFF. CDR3 in DNA: TGTGCCAGCAGCTTAACTCCCGGCGTTACCGGGGAGCTGTTTTTT. Combining the CDR3 with reference TRBV7-9 and TRBJ2-2 gives the whole variable domain DTGVSQNPRHKITKRGQNVTFRCDPISEHNRLYWYRQTLGQGPEFLTYFQNEAQLEKSRLLSDRFSAERPKGSFSTLEIQRTEQGDSAMYLCASSLTPGVTGELFFGEGSRLTVL.